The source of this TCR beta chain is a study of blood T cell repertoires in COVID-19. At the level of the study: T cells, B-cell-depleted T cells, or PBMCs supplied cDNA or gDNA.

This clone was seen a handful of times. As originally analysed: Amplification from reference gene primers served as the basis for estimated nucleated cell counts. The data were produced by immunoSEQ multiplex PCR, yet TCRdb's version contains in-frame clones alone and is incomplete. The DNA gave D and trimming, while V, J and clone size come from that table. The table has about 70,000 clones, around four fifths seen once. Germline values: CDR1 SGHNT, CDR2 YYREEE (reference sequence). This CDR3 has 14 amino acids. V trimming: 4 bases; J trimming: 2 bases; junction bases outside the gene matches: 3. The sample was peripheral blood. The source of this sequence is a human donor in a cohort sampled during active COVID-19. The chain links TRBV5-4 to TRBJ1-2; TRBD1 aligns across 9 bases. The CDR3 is CASSPDRGNYGYTF. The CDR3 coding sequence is TGTGCCAGCAGCCCAGACAGGGGGAACTATGGCTACACCTTC.